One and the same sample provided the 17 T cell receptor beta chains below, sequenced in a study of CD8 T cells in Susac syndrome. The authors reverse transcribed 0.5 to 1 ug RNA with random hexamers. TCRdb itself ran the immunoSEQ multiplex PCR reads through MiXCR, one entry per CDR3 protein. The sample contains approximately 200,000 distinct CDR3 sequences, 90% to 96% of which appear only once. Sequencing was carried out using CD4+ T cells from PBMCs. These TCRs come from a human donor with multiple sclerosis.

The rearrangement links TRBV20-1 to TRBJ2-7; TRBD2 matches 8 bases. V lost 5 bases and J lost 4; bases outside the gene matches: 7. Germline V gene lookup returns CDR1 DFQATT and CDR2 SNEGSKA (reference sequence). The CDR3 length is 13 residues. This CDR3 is CSAPGGAFYEQYF. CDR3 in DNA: TGCAGTGCTCCCGGGGGGGCCTTTTACGAGCAGTACTTC.

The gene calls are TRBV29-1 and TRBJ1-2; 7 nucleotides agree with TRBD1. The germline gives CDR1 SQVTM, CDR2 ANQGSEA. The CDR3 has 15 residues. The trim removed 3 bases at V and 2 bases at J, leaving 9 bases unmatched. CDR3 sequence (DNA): TGCAGCGTTGACCGGGCCAGGGGGAAAAACTATGGCTACACCTTC. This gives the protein CSVDRARGKNYGYTF. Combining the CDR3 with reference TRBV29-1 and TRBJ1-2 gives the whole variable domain SAVISQKPSRDICQRGTSLTIQCQVDSQVTMMFWYRQQPGQSLTLIATANQGSEATYESGFVIDKFPISRPNLTFSTLTVSNMSPEDSSIYLCSVDRARGKNYGYTFGSGTRLTVV.

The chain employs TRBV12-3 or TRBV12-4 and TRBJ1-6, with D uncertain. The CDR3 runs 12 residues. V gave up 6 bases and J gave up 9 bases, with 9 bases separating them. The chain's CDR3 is CASSPNFSPLHF. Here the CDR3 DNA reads TGTGCCAGCAGCCCGAATTTTTCACCCCTCCACTTT.

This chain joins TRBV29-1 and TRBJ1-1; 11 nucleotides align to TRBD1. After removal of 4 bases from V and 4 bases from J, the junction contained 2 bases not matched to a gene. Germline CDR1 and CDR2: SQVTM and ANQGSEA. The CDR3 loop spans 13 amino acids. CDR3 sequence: CSVGGTGGTEAFF. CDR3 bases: TGCAGCGTTGGAGGGACAGGGGGCACTGAAGCTTTCTTT.

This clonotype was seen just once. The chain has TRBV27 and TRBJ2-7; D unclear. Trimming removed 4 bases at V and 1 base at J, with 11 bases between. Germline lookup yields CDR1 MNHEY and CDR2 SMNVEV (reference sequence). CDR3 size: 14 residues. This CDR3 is CASSWGGTSYEQYF. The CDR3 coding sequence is TGTGCCAGCAGTTGGGGTGGCACATCCTACGAGCAGTACTTC.

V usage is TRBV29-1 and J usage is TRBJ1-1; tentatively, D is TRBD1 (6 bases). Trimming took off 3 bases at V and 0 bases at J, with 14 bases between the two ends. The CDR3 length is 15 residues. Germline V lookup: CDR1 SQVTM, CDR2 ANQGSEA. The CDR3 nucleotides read TGCAGCGTTGATCGAACAGGGACTATGAACACTGAAGCTTTCTTT. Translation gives CSVDRTGTMNTEAFF.

CDR3 bases: TGTGCCAGCAGTAGTCCCCGACAGGGGTTCGTAGCCCAGCATTTT. It specifies CASSSPRQGFVAQHF. The chain combines TRBV27 with TRBJ1-5; TRBD1 matches 8 bases. Germline V gene sequence: CDR1 MNHEY, CDR2 SMNVEV (reference sequence). The CDR3 loop spans 15 amino acids. Trimming took 5 bases from V and 11 from J; bases not matched to a gene: 14.

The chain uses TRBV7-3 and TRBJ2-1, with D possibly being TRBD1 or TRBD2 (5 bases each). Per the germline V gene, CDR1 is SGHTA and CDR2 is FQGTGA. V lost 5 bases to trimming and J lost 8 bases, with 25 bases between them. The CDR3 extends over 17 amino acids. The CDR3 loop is CASSPTKGRSPRDEQFF. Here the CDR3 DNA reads TGTGCCAGCAGCCCAACGAAGGGACGGAGCCCCCGGGATGAGCAGTTCTTC.

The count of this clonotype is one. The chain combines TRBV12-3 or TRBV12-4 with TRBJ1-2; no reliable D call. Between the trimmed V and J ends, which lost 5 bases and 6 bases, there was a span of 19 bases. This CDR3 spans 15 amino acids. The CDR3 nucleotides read TGTGCCAGCAGTACCTTTGCTAGGAATTCTGATGGCTACACCTTC. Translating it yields CASSTFARNSDGYTF.

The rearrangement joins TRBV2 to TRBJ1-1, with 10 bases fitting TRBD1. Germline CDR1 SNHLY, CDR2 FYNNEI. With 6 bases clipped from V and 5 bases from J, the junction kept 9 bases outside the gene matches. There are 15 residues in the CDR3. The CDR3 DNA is TGTGCCAGCAGATGGGACAGGGGAAGTCCAACTGAAGCTTTCTTT. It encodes CASRWDRGSPTEAFF.

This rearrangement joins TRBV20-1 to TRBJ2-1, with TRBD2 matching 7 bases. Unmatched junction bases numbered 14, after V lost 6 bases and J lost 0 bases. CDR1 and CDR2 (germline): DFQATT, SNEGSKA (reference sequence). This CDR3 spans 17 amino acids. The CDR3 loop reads CSATTSLAGLSYNEQFF. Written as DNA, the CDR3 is TGCAGTGCCACCACCTCATTAGCGGGCCTCTCCTACAATGAGCAGTTCTTC.

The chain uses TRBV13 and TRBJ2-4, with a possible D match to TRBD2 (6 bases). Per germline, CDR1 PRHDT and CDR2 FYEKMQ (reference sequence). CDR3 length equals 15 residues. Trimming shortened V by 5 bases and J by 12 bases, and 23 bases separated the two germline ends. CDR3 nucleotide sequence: TGTGCCAGCAGCCCGAGTGCGGGGTCCTCAACAGATCAGTACTTC. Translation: CASSPSAGSSTDQYF. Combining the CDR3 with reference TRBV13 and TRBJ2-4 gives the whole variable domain AAGVIQSPRHLIKEKRETATLKCYPIPRHDTVYWYQQGPGQDPQFLISFYEKMQSDKGSIPDRFSAQQFSDYHSELNMSSLELGDSALYFCASSPSAGSSTDQYFGAGTRLSVL.

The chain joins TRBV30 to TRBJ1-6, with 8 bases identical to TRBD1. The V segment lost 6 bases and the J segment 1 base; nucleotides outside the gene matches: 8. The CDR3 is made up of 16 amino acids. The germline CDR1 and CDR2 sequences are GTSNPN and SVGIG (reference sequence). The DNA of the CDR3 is TGTGCCTGCACGGTAACAGGGGGTTCCTATAATTCACCCCTCCACTTT. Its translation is CACTVTGGSYNSPLHF.

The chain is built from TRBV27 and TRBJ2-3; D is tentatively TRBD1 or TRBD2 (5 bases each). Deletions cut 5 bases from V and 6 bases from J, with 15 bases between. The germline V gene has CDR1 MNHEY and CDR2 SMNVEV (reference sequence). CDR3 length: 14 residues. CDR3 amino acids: CASSIRDPPDTQYF. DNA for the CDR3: TGTGCCAGCAGTATCCGGGACCCGCCCGATACGCAGTATTTT.

Written as DNA, the CDR3 is TGCAGCGGAATCCTTCCAGGGGACTATGGAAACACCATATATTTT. Protein: CSGILPGDYGNTIYF. V and J are TRBV29-1 and TRBJ1-3, with a weak D call TRBD1 (6 bases). The CDR3 length is 15 residues. V dropped 7 bases and J dropped 3 bases, with 19 bases sitting between them. Germline CDR1 is SQVTM and CDR2 is ANQGSEA.

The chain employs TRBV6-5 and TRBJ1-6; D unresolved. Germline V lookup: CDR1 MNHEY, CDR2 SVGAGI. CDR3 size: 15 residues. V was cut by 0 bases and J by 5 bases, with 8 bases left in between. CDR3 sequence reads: CASSYSRQDNSPLHF. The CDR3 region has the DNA TGTGCCAGCAGTTACTCGAGACAAGATAATTCACCCCTCCACTTT.

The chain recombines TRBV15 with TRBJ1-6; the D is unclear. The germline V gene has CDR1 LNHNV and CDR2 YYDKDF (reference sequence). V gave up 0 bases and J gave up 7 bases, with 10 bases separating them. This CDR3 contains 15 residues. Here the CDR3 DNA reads TGTGCCACCAGCAGAGATGTAATAGAAAATTCACCCCTCCACTTT. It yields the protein CATSRDVIENSPLHF. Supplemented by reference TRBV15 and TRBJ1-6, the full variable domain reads DAMVIQNPRYQVTQFGKPVTLSCSQTLNHNVMYWYQQKSSQAPKLLFHYYDKDFNNEADTPDNFQSRRPNTSFCFLDIRSPGLGDTAMYLCATSRDVIENSPLHFGNGTRLTVT.